This T cell receptor beta chain was retrieved from a study of early T cells in non-severe SARS-CoV-2 infection. From germline, CDR1 is SQVTM and CDR2 ANQGSEA. V was shortened by 6 bases and J by 7 bases, with 13 bases between the two germline ends. The CDR3 consists of 12 residues. In its sample, this clonotype was seen many times. TCRdb reanalysed the 5' RACE reads using MiXCR and keeps one entry per CDR3 protein. Here the sample spans roughly 20,000 distinct CDR3 sequences, 5% being singletons. Specimen: whole blood. The chain has TRBV29-1 and TRBJ2-1; no firm D call. This TCR was recovered from an adult who was a healthcare worker with PCR-confirmed SARS-CoV-2 infection or an uninfected control (not recorded which). The CDR3 DNA reads TGCAGCGTCGTTCCGGTGGGGAATGAGCAGTTCTTC. Encoded protein: CSVVPVGNEQFF.